These 9 T cell receptor beta chains originate from one sample sequenced in a study of beta chain features in type 1 diabetes. Expressed TCRB transcripts were sequenced after all isolated RNA was converted to cDNA. The repertoire was sequenced with immunoSEQ multiplex PCR; TCRdb's copy has only in-frame clones and lacks some. The profile covers roughly 450,000 clones, with approximately 15% appearing a single time and around 0.035% taken by the ten largest. Material for sequencing was naive CD4+ T cells from blood. The source is a man in his thirties or forties in good health.

The gene calls are TRBV7-6 and TRBJ2-3; possible D gene TRBD2, 5 bases. The CDR3 is 15 amino acids. Germline CDR1 SGHVS, CDR2 FNYEAQ. V shed 1 base and J shed 1 base, with 9 bases lying between them. CDR3 loop: CASSLVVGGTDTQYF. The DNA of the CDR3 is TGTGCCAGCAGCTTAGTGGTCGGGGGCACAGATACGCAGTATTTT.

The gene calls are TRBV6-5 and TRBJ2-1; TRBD2 aligns across 8 bases. Germline V CDR1 and CDR2: MNHEY, SVGAGI. V lost 2 bases and J lost 7; bases outside the gene matches: 10. There are 16 residues in the CDR3. This CDR3 reads CASSYMGLVTRNEQFF. The CDR3 bases are TGTGCCAGCAGTTACATGGGACTAGTCACAAGGAATGAGCAGTTCTTC.

The sample holds a few counts of this clone. The chain is built from TRBV29-1 and TRBJ1-2, with unresolved D. Between the trimmed V and J ends, which lost 6 bases and 7 bases, there was a span of 12 bases. The CDR3 covers 11 residues. Germline lookup yields CDR1 SQVTM and CDR2 ANQGSEA. The CDR3 DNA is TGCAGCGTCCTGACAATCACTGGCTACACCTTC. It encodes CSVLTITGYTF. Full variable domain (rest looked up from reference TRBV29-1 and TRBJ1-2): SAVISQKPSRDICQRGTSLTIQCQVDSQVTMMFWYRQQPGQSLTLIATANQGSEATYESGFVIDKFPISRPNLTFSTLTVSNMSPEDSSIYLCSVLTITGYTFGSGTRLTVV.

This clone was seen at least ten times. An end of the junction differs from the germline gene, which may be a read error. The V call is TRBV14, the J call TRBJ2-5; 8 bases are a match to TRBD2. The CDR3 is 18 amino acids. Germline V gene sequence: CDR1 SGHDN, CDR2 FVKESK. CDR3 nucleotide sequence: TGTGCCAGCAGCCAAGATTCCTCGGGACTAGGTCATCAAGGGACCCAGTACTTC. Protein product: CASSQDSSGLGHQGTQYF.

This clone has a handful of counts. V and J are TRBV29-1 and TRBJ2-2; 8 bases map to TRBD2. The V segment lost 5 bases and the J segment 3 bases; nucleotides outside the gene matches: 14. The germline CDR1 and CDR2 sequences are SQVTM and ANQGSEA. The CDR3 is 17 residues long. CDR3: CSVFGPSGRGHTGELFF. The CDR3 DNA is TGCAGCGTTTTTGGACCGAGCGGGAGAGGTCACACCGGGGAGCTGTTTTTT.

This clone was seen a few times. J is TRBJ2-1 and V is TRBV9, with a weak D call TRBD2 (6 bases). This CDR3 is built from 16 residues. Per the germline V gene, CDR1 is SGDLS and CDR2 is YYNGEE. The V end was cut by 0 bases, the J end by 0 bases, with 10 bases between. The CDR3 bases are TGTGCCAGCAGCGTAGAAGGAGGGAGCTCCTACAATGAGCAGTTCTTC. Encoded protein: CASSVEGGSSYNEQFF.

This clone showed up just a few times. This chain connects TRBV6-6 to TRBJ2-3; the D gene is possibly TRBD2 (6 bases). The germline V gene has CDR1 MNHNY and CDR2 SVGAGI (reference sequence). The CDR3 loop spans 16 amino acids. V lost 6 bases, J lost 6 bases, and 22 bases lay in between. The CDR3 DNA reads TGTGCCAGCAGAAGATCGGGACTGGGGGTGGTGGATACGCAGTATTTT. It translates to CASRRSGLGVVDTQYF.

A few counts support this clone. The chain is built from TRBV6-6 and TRBJ2-1; 7 bases align to TRBD2. CDR3 length equals 15 residues. Germline V gene sequence: CDR1 MNHNY, CDR2 SVGAGI (reference sequence). J lost 5 bases, V lost 0 bases, and 4 bases had no gene match. Written as DNA, the CDR3 is TGTGCCAGCAGTTACTCGACGGGGGGAAACAATGAGCAGTTCTTC. Translation gives CASSYSTGGNNEQFF.

The chain combines TRBV9 with TRBJ2-1; D is perhaps TRBD1 or TRBD2 (5 bases each). The CDR3 is 14 amino acids. The germline V gene has CDR1 SGDLS and CDR2 YYNGEE. V was clipped by 4 bases and J by 5 bases, with 13 bases between them. CDR3 amino acids: CASSPGDGNNEQFF. DNA of the CDR3: TGTGCCAGCAGCCCCGGGGACGGCAACAATGAGCAGTTCTTC.